The rows below give T cell receptor beta chains drawn from one sample of a study of CD8 T cells in Susac syndrome. TCRdb analysed the immunoSEQ multiplex PCR reads with MiXCR anew, one entry per CDR3 protein. The data hold approximately 200,000 distinct CDR3 sequences, with roughly nine tenths observed a single time. The sequencing sample was made of CD8+ T cells from PBMCs. The origin of the receptors is a human donor with multiple sclerosis. Both conserved end residues are part of each CDR3. Fields, in order: V gene, D gene, J gene, clone size, CDR3 DNA, CDR3 protein. A D gene is named only where the DNA matches it firmly. A row's size may be missing; if present it is once, few, many or a size class.

V: TRBV12-3/TRBV12-4; D: .; J: TRBJ1-5; size: .; DNA: TGTGCCAGCAGCCCCACGGGCAGTCCTCATCAGCCCCAGCATTTT; CDR3: CASSPTGSPHQPQHF
V: TRBV12-3/TRBV12-4; D: TRBD2; J: TRBJ2-5; size: .; DNA: TGTGCCAGCAGCCGACCGACTAGCGGGAGTACCCAGTACTTC; CDR3: CASSRPTSGSTQYF
V: TRBV29-1; D: .; J: TRBJ1-5; size: .; DNA: TGCAGCGTGGCTGAGGGCGTGTATCAGCCCCAGCATTTT; CDR3: CSVAEGVYQPQHF
V: TRBV27; D: .; J: TRBJ1-1; size: .; DNA: TGTGCCAGCAGTTTAGCGGGGGCTGGTGGCACTGAAGCTTTCTTT; CDR3: CASSLAGAGGTEAFF
V: TRBV7-9; D: TRBD2; J: TRBJ2-5; size: .; DNA: TGTGCCAGCAGCTCACGGGAGGGCGATGAGACCCAGTACTTC; CDR3: CASSSREGDETQYF
V: TRBV28; D: TRBD2; J: TRBJ2-1; size: once; DNA: TGTGCCAGCAGGCGGACTAGCGGGAGTTCCTACAATGAGCAGTTCTTC; CDR3: CASRRTSGSSYNEQFF
V: TRBV27; D: .; J: TRBJ2-7; size: once; DNA: TGTGCCAGCAGTCCCGTTCGGACCTACGAGCAGTACTTC; CDR3: CASSPVRTYEQYF
V: TRBV7-2; D: .; J: TRBJ2-4; size: .; DNA: TGTGCCAGCAGCTTAGTCTGGCGGGGGCCGGGTGAAAACATTCAGTACTTC; CDR3: CASSLVWRGPGENIQYF
V: TRBV30; D: .; J: TRBJ2-5; size: .; DNA: TGTGCCTGGAGTGTAGGGCAGGCCCCGGGAGAGGACCAGTACTTC; CDR3: CAWSVGQAPGEDQYF
V: TRBV29-1; D: .; J: TRBJ1-1; size: .; DNA: TGCAGCGTTGAAGAGGCAGCTACCAATGTTGGTGAAGCTTTCTTT; CDR3: CSVEEAATNVGEAFF
V: TRBV24-1; D: TRBD1; J: TRBJ2-2; size: .; DNA: TGTGCCACCAGTGATCAGGACAGGGGTCTCACCGGGGAGCTGTTTTTT; CDR3: CATSDQDRGLTGELFF